A selection of T cell receptor beta chains follows, all from one sample in a study of control samples from healthy donors and cancer patients. The data were produced by immunoSEQ multiplex PCR, yet TCRdb's version contains in-frame clones alone and is incomplete. Of some 150,000 clones listed, over 85% are singletons. Sequencing was performed on blood. The origin of the receptors is a man aged 35-49 years in good health. The CDR3 runs from the conserved cysteine through the conserved F or W. Each record gives: V gene, clone size, D gene, J gene, CDR3 protein, CDR3 DNA. D genes are given only for firm matches. Clone size is stated in some rows and not others, as once, few, many or a class when expanded.

>TRBV7-6|-|-|TRBJ1-3
CASSLGRGSGNTIYF
TGTGCCAGCAGCTTAGGCAGGGGTTCTGGAAACACCATATATTTT
>TRBV2|-|-|TRBJ1-1
CASMARGSTEAFF
TGTGCCAGCATGGCGCGAGGGTCCACTGAAGCTTTCTTT
>TRBV10-1|-|-|TRBJ2-1
CAGSESGVNNEQFF
TGCGCCGGCAGTGAGTCGGGGGTAAACAATGAGCAGTTCTTC
>TRBV6-2/TRBV6-3|-|TRBD2|TRBJ2-1
CASSTKGAGGYNEQFF
TGTGCCAGCAGTACGAAGGGAGCGGGGGGGTACAATGAGCAGTTCTTC
>TRBV28|large|-|TRBJ1-4
CASRFHRGEAEKLFF
TGTGCCAGCAGATTCCACCGGGGTGAAGCTGAAAAACTGTTTTTT
>TRBV2|-|TRBD2|TRBJ2-1
CASSGPGTSRHNEQFF
TGTGCCAGCAGTGGACCCGGGACTAGTAGGCACAATGAGCAGTTCTTC
>TRBV6-5|-|-|TRBJ1-2
CASSSQGPPNYGYTF
TGTGCCAGCAGTTCTCAGGGTCCTCCTAACTATGGCTACACCTTC
>TRBV18|-|-|TRBJ1-1
CASSPLPLTSNTEAFF
TGTGCCAGCTCACCTTTACCCCTAACATCCAACACTGAAGCTTTCTTT
>TRBV3-1/TRBV3-2|-|-|TRBJ2-3
CASSHGLLSTDTQYF
TGTGCCAGCAGCCACGGGTTACTCAGCACAGATACGCAGTATTTT
>TRBV7-3|-|-|TRBJ1-1
CASSFGGNTEAFF
TGTGCCAGCAGCTTCGGCGGAAACACTGAAGCTTTCTTT
>TRBV18|-|TRBD1|TRBJ1-6
CASSPQRQGANSPLHF
TGTGCCAGCTCACCGCAACGACAGGGGGCGAATTCACCCCTCCACTTT
>TRBV6-5|-|TRBD1|TRBJ1-1
CASSWGQGTGFFEAFF
TGTGCCAGCAGTTGGGGTCAAGGGACAGGGTTCTTCGAAGCTTTCTTT
>TRBV5-1|-|-|TRBJ2-2
CASSFNTGELFF
TGCGCCAGCAGCTTTAACACCGGGGAGCTGTTTTTT
>TRBV12-3/TRBV12-4|-|-|TRBJ1-2
CASSLDWGGGYTF
TGTGCCAGCAGTTTAGACTGGGGGGGTGGCTACACCTTC
>TRBV6-1|-|-|TRBJ1-3
CASSEVGYSGNTIYF
TGTGCCAGCAGTGAAGTCGGATACTCTGGAAACACCATATATTTT
>TRBV27|-|-|TRBJ2-7
CASSGIGYEQYF
TGTGCCAGCAGTGGGATCGGCTACGAGCAGTACTTC
>TRBV5-4|few|TRBD1|TRBJ1-2
CASSLPGQDLYGYTF
TGTGCCAGCAGCTTGCCGGGACAGGACCTCTATGGCTACACCTTC
>TRBV2|once|TRBD1|TRBJ1-1
CASSDRERAEAFF
TGTGCCAGCAGCGACAGGGAGAGGGCTGAAGCTTTCTTT
>TRBV7-8|-|-|TRBJ1-1
CASSLPRVGYTEAFF
TGTGCCAGCAGCTTGCCCAGGGTCGGGTACACTGAAGCTTTCTTT
>TRBV27|-|-|TRBJ1-5
CASSLGTKGPQHF
TGTGCCAGCAGTTTAGGCACTAAGGGGCCCCAGCATTTT
>TRBV18|-|-|TRBJ2-3
CASSPRNGAREEQYF
TGTGCCAGCTCACCACGGAACGGGGCAAGGGAGGAGCAGTATTTT
>TRBV28|-|-|TRBJ2-2
CASRMKGGELFF
TGTGCCAGCAGGATGAAAGGAGGGGAGCTGTTTTTT
>TRBV6-5|once|-|TRBJ2-7
CASSHGAGSYEQYF
TGTGCCAGCAGCCACGGGGCTGGCTCCTACGAGCAGTACTTC
>TRBV11-3|-|-|TRBJ1-1
CASSLTRNTEAFF
TGTGCCAGCAGCTTAACCAGGAACACTGAAGCTTTCTTT
>TRBV12-3/TRBV12-4|-|-|TRBJ2-3
CASSFSDTQYF
TGTGCCAGCAGTTTTTCAGATACGCAGTATTTT
>TRBV19|-|-|TRBJ1-4
CASSQIATNEKLFF
TGTGCCAGTAGTCAGATAGCAACTAATGAAAAACTGTTTTTT
>TRBV10-2|-|-|TRBJ1-5
CASSEPGARHQPQHF
TGCGCCAGCAGTGAGCCGGGGGCCAGACATCAGCCCCAGCATTTT
>TRBV24-1|-|-|TRBJ1-2
CATSPSGVTRIYGYTF
TGTGCCACCAGTCCGTCAGGGGTTACCCGCATCTATGGCTACACCTTC
>TRBV18|-|TRBD1|TRBJ1-5
CASSPDRHSNQPQHF
TGTGCCAGCTCACCGGACAGGCATAGCAATCAGCCCCAGCATTTT
>TRBV24-1|few|TRBD2|TRBJ2-7
CATSDAGVTSYEQYF
TGTGCCACCAGTGACGCGGGGGTTACTTCCTACGAGCAGTACTTC
>TRBV28|-|TRBD1|TRBJ2-1
CASSQQGSSSYDEQFF
TGTGCCAGCAGCCAACAGGGGTCGAGTTCCTACGATGAGCAGTTCTTC
>TRBV7-8|-|TRBD1|TRBJ2-7
CASSLDRMAYEQYF
TGTGCCAGCAGCTTGGACAGGATGGCCTACGAGCAGTACTTC
>TRBV4-1|-|-|TRBJ1-6
CASSLERNSPLHF
TGCGCCAGCAGCCTGGAGAGGAATTCACCCCTCCACTTT
>TRBV19|-|-|TRBJ1-5
CASSTPTLLGNQPQHF
TGTGCCAGTAGTACCCCGACCCTTTTGGGGAATCAGCCCCAGCATTTT
>TRBV28|-|-|TRBJ1-5
CASSTPGGLSQPQHF
TGTGCCAGCAGTACTCCGGGGGGGCTTAGTCAGCCCCAGCATTTT
>TRBV15|-|TRBD2|TRBJ2-2
CATSREVGGAGNTGELFF
TGTGCCACCAGCAGAGAAGTCGGGGGGGCCGGGAACACCGGGGAGCTGTTTTTT
>TRBV6-6|-|-|TRBJ2-3
CASSPTTDTQYF
TGTGCCAGCAGTCCGACAACAGATACGCAGTATTTT
>TRBV5-1|-|-|TRBJ1-1
CASSLVGGVAEAFF
TGCGCCAGCAGCTTGGTGGGGGGCGTCGCTGAAGCTTTCTTT
>TRBV2|-|-|TRBJ1-1
CASIITRMNTEAFF
TGTGCCAGCATTATCACACGGATGAACACTGAAGCTTTCTTT
>TRBV10-2|-|TRBD1|TRBJ2-7
CASSEGQGGSYEQYF
TGCGCCAGCAGTGAAGGACAGGGTGGCTCCTACGAGCAGTACTTC
>TRBV6-6|-|TRBD1|TRBJ1-5
CASSYGRTGDNQPQHF
TGTGCCAGCAGTTACGGAAGGACAGGGGATAATCAGCCCCAGCATTTT
>TRBV11-2|-|-|TRBJ1-2
CASSLEPTGDYGYTF
TGTGCCAGCAGCTTAGAGCCTACAGGAGACTATGGCTACACCTTC
>TRBV7-9|-|-|TRBJ1-1
CASSLQRYTEAFF
TGTGCCAGCAGCTTACAAAGATACACTGAAGCTTTCTTT
>TRBV10-3|-|TRBD2|TRBJ2-7
CAIRPGLAGGLGREQYF
TGTGCCATCAGACCCGGACTAGCGGGGGGCTTGGGTAGGGAGCAGTACTTC
>TRBV5-1|-|TRBD2|TRBJ2-5
CASSQLAGDKETQYF
TGCGCCAGCAGCCAGCTAGCGGGGGACAAAGAGACCCAGTACTTC
>TRBV6-5|-|-|TRBJ2-7
CASSYSGQLYEQYF
TGTGCCAGCAGTTACTCGGGACAACTCTACGAGCAGTACTTC
>TRBV5-6|-|-|TRBJ2-7
CASTVPASYEQYF
TGTGCCAGCACCGTTCCTGCCTCCTACGAGCAGTACTTC
>TRBV9|-|-|TRBJ1-4
CASSASGTSHEKLFF
TGTGCCAGCAGCGCGTCGGGGACATCCCATGAAAAACTGTTTTTT
>TRBV4-1|-|-|TRBJ1-2
CASSPREDLYGYTF
TGCGCCAGCAGCCCCAGGGAGGACCTCTATGGCTACACCTTC
>TRBV5-4|-|TRBD1|TRBJ2-4
CASSSTGTGEVKNIQYF
TGTGCCAGCAGCTCGACCGGGACAGGGGAGGTCAAAAACATTCAGTACTTC
>TRBV5-1|-|-|TRBJ1-1
CASSSEWAAEAFF
TGCGCCAGCAGCTCGGAATGGGCCGCTGAAGCTTTCTTT
>TRBV27|-|-|TRBJ1-1
CASSAVGGNTEAFF
TGTGCCAGCAGTGCCGTGGGGGGGAACACTGAAGCTTTCTTT
>TRBV27|-|-|TRBJ1-1
CASRLGGARSTEAFF
TGTGCCAGCAGGTTAGGGGGGGCGCGGAGCACTGAAGCTTTCTTT
>TRBV5-1|-|-|TRBJ1-2
CASSPGQPHNYGYTF
TGCGCCAGCAGCCCTGGACAGCCCCATAACTATGGCTACACCTTC